A selection of T cell receptor beta chains follows, all from one sample in a study of T cell changes during pregnancy in multiple sclerosis. Assay: immunoSEQ multiplex PCR; the TCRdb copy retains only in-frame clones and omits some. The sample gives about 67,000 clones, about 93% of which show up once; approximately 1.8% is in the top ten. The sample was peripheral blood, taken in the first trimester of pregnancy. The receptors originated from a female donor in good health, enrolled as a control in a pregnancy study. Each CDR3 is given with its conserved first and last residue. The D gene is left open where the match is weak. Clone size is given for some rows only: seen once, a few or many times, or a class if the clone is expanded.

length: 14
size: few
D: -
V: TRBV27
J: TRBJ1-1
DNA: TGTGCCAGCACCTTGGGGGGGCCGGGGACTGAAGCTTTCTTT
CDR3: CASTLGGPGTEAFF

length: 12
size: once
D: -
V: TRBV27
J: TRBJ2-3
DNA: TGTGCCAGCAGTTCTAACACAGATACGCAGTATTTT
CDR3: CASSSNTDTQYF

length: 15
size: -
D: -
V: TRBV6-5
J: TRBJ1-1
DNA: TGTGCCAGCAGTTCCCTCGGGGGGCGTAACACTGAAGCTTTCTTT
CDR3: CASSSLGGRNTEAFF

length: 13
size: -
D: -
V: TRBV25-1
J: TRBJ1-1
DNA: TGTGCCAGCATTGGGGGCAAGAACACTGAAGCTTTCTTT
CDR3: CASIGGKNTEAFF

length: 15
size: -
D: TRBD2
V: TRBV7-2
J: TRBJ2-2
DNA: TGTGCCAGCAGGGCAGGACTAGCGGACACCGGGGAGCTGTTTTTT
CDR3: CASRAGLADTGELFF

length: 15
size: once
D: -
V: TRBV5-1
J: TRBJ2-1
DNA: TGCGCCAGCAGCTACCGGGGAACTAACTACAATGAGCAGTTCTTC
CDR3: CASSYRGTNYNEQFF

length: 16
size: -
D: TRBD2
V: TRBV5-1
J: TRBJ2-2
DNA: TGCGCCAGCAGAGTGGGGCCTAGCGGGAGTAACGGGGAGCTGTTTTTT
CDR3: CASRVGPSGSNGELFF

length: 13
size: -
D: TRBD1
V: TRBV4-1
J: TRBJ1-1
DNA: TGCGCCAGCAGCCAACCAGGGGGGACTGAAGCTTTCTTT
CDR3: CASSQPGGTEAFF

length: 13
size: few
D: TRBD1
V: TRBV29-1
J: TRBJ1-1
DNA: TGCAGCTACCGACAGGGTTTGTCCACTGAAGCTTTCTTT
CDR3: CSYRQGLSTEAFF

length: 15
size: -
D: TRBD2
V: TRBV23-1
J: TRBJ2-1
DNA: TGCGCCAGCAGTCAGGGACTAGCGGGGGACAATGAGCAGTTCTTC
CDR3: CASSQGLAGDNEQFF

length: 15
size: -
D: TRBD1
V: TRBV4-1
J: TRBJ1-1
DNA: TGCGCCAGCAGCCTCGCCACAGGGGTGAACACTGAAGCTTTCTTT
CDR3: CASSLATGVNTEAFF

length: 13
size: -
D: -
V: TRBV2
J: TRBJ1-5
DNA: TGTGCTGGCCGCAGGGGAAGCAATCAGCCCCAGCATTTT
CDR3: CAGRRGSNQPQHF

length: 15
size: -
D: TRBD1
V: TRBV6-5
J: TRBJ1-2
DNA: TGTGCCAGCAGTGTGAGACAGGGGGCGGTGAATGGCTACACCTTC
CDR3: CASSVRQGAVNGYTF

length: 14
size: -
D: -
V: TRBV5-4
J: TRBJ2-3
DNA: TGTGCCAGCAGCTTGATAGCGAGCACAGATACGCAGTATTTT
CDR3: CASSLIASTDTQYF

length: 13
size: -
D: TRBD1
V: TRBV5-1
J: TRBJ2-7
DNA: TGCGCCAGCAGCTTACAGGGGGCGGACGAGCAGTACTTC
CDR3: CASSLQGADEQYF

length: 16
size: -
D: TRBD1
V: TRBV5-1
J: TRBJ1-2
DNA: TGCGCCAGCAGCTTGTGGACAGGGGATACTATCTATGGCTACACCTTC
CDR3: CASSLWTGDTIYGYTF

length: 12
size: -
D: -
V: TRBV15
J: TRBJ1-4
DNA: TGTGCCGCTTCGAGGGTTGGGGAAAAACTGTTTTTT
CDR3: CAASRVGEKLFF

length: 15
size: -
D: -
V: TRBV5-1
J: TRBJ1-3
DNA: TGCGCCAGCAGCTTGGAAATCGGCTCTGGAAACACCATATATTTT
CDR3: CASSLEIGSGNTIYF

length: 16
size: -
D: TRBD1
V: TRBV6-6
J: TRBJ1-5
DNA: TGTGCCAGCAGTTACGGGGGACAGTATAGCAATCAGCCCCAGCATTTT
CDR3: CASSYGGQYSNQPQHF

length: 16
size: -
D: TRBD1
V: TRBV15
J: TRBJ2-7
DNA: TGTGCCACCAGCACCCAGGACAGGGGGCTCGCCTACGAGCAGTACTTC
CDR3: CATSTQDRGLAYEQYF

length: 13
size: -
D: -
V: TRBV14
J: TRBJ2-2
DNA: TGTGCCAGCAGTTGGGCCCGGGGCGGGGAGCTGTTTTTT
CDR3: CASSWARGGELFF

length: 13
size: few
D: TRBD1
V: TRBV9
J: TRBJ1-1
DNA: TGTGCCAGCAGCGTAAGGCCGACAGGGGAAGCTTTCTTT
CDR3: CASSVRPTGEAFF

length: 13
size: -
D: -
V: TRBV28
J: TRBJ1-2
DNA: TGTGCCAGCAGTTTTAGTCCGAGCCGTGGCTACACCTTC
CDR3: CASSFSPSRGYTF

length: 15
size: -
D: TRBD1
V: TRBV28
J: TRBJ1-1
DNA: TGTGCCAGCAGTAGAACCGGGACAGGGGGCGCGGAAGCTTTCTTT
CDR3: CASSRTGTGGAEAFF